This T cell receptor beta chain was found in a study of blood T cell repertoires in COVID-19. Produced via immunoSEQ multiplex PCR; TCRdb's table is partial and in-frame only. Of 48,000 or so clones detected, about nine tenths appear once; the ten largest clones hold 2% to 3%. The sequencing sample was made of peripheral blood. The receptor's source is a woman older than 75 with COVID-19, enrolled during active disease.

The CDR3 spells CASTRDRLGEQYF. CDR3 DNA sequence: TGTGCCAGCACTCGGGACAGACTGGGCGAGCAGTACTTC. The genes are TRBV6-5 and TRBJ2-7; TRBD1 matches 7 bases. V was pared by 7 bases and J by 6 bases, with 9 bases of the junction left unmatched. Germline loops: CDR1 MNHEY, CDR2 SVGAGI. The CDR3 loop spans 13 amino acids.